The clone carrying this T cell receptor beta chain has only one observation. The record originates from a study of OX40 agonist ivuxolimab in advanced cancers. On the study more broadly: A mean age of roughly 60 years, range about 20 to 79, was recorded, and 70% to 85% were male. Three patients, one with hepatocellular carcinoma and two with cutaneous melanoma, achieved partial responses.

Germline CDR1 and CDR2: MNHEY and SVGAGI. The CDR3 is 15 residues long. V lost 0 bases, J lost 1 base, and 8 bases lay in between. TCRdb keeps only in-frame clones here, not all; method: immunoSEQ multiplex PCR. The sample consists of nearly 90,000 clones, around nine tenths of them appearing once. The chain links TRBV6-5 to TRBJ2-3, with D unresolved. This receptor was obtained from an adult with an advanced solid tumor such as melanoma, head and neck, liver or kidney cancer. The specimen was CD4+ or CD8+ T cells sorted from blood, collected in a trial of the OX40 agonist ivuxolimab. In nucleotides, the CDR3 is TGTGCCAGCAGTTACTCAAGAGGCCGCACAGATACGCAGTATTTT. Protein: CASSYSRGRTDTQYF.